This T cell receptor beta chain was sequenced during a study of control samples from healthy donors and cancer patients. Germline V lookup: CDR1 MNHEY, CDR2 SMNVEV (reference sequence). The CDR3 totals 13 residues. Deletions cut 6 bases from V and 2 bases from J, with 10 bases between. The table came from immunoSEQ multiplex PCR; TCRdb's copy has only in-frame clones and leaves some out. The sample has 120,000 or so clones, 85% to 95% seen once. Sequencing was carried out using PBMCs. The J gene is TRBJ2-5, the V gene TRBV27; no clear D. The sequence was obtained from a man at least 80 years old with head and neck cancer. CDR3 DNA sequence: TGTGCCAGCAGACCAAACGGGCAAGAGACCCAGTACTTC. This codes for CASRPNGQETQYF.